A selection of T cell receptor beta chains follows, all from one sample in a study of T-cell reconstitution after alpha-beta-depleted transplantation in children. TCRdb reprocessed the PCR reads with MiXCR, giving one entry per CDR3 protein. The repertoire consists of a few hundred thousand distinct CDR3 sequences, with 9.7% occurring once and the leading ten covering roughly 5.1%. The source was PBMCs from the stem cell graft donor, collected from the stem cell graft. These receptors were collected from a human donor who donated a stem cell graft to a child with SCID. Both conserved end residues are part of each CDR3. D genes are given only for firm matches. The size of a clone is reported for some rows only, either as once, few or many, or as a class for expanded clones.

d_gene,abundance,v_gene,j_gene,CDR3nt,CDR3aa
-,many,TRBV15,TRBJ2-5,TGTGCCACCAGCAGAGATACAGCCGGTGAGGAGACCCAGTACTTC,CATSRDTAGEETQYF
-,many,TRBV5-1,TRBJ2-6,TGCGCCAGCAGCTTTTCAGTAAGCGGGGCCAACGTCCTGACTTTC,CASSFSVSGANVLTF
-,-,TRBV24-1,TRBJ1-4,TGTGCCACCAGGGCGGCGGATAATGAAAAACTGTTTTTT,CATRAADNEKLFF
-,many,TRBV11-2,TRBJ2-5,TGTGCCAGCAGCTTAGATCCCGTAGCACTGGACAGAACCCAGTACTTC,CASSLDPVALDRTQYF
-,many,TRBV7-2,TRBJ2-7,TGTGCCAGCAGCTTTCATATCGGTGTTATCTCCTACGAGCAGTACTTC,CASSFHIGVISYEQYF
-,many,TRBV5-1,TRBJ2-3,TGCGCCAGCAGCCTGTCCCCTCCTTCGCGACTCACAGATACGCAGTATTTT,CASSLSPPSRLTDTQYF
-,many,TRBV4-2,TRBJ2-3,TGTGCCAGCAGCCTGACGGGGGATGGCACAGATACGCAGTATTTT,CASSLTGDGTDTQYF
-,many,TRBV5-1,TRBJ1-2,TGCGCCAGCAGCTTGGAAACAGGGCAAGGGGGCTACACCTTC,CASSLETGQGGYTF
-,many,TRBV10-3,TRBJ1-5,TGTGCCATCAGTGGAGGGTCGAATCAGCCCCAGCATTTT,CAISGGSNQPQHF
TRBD1,many,TRBV5-1,TRBJ1-2,TGCGCCAGCAGCCTAGACCTGACAGGGAGCGGCTACACCTTC,CASSLDLTGSGYTF
-,many,TRBV5-1,TRBJ1-1,TGCGCCAGCCGAGAACAGGGAAGGGGTGAAGCTTTCTTT,CASREQGRGEAFF
-,many,TRBV7-9,TRBJ1-2,TGTGCCAGCAGCCTTTGGCCGGGGGGCTATGGCTACACCTTC,CASSLWPGGYGYTF
-,many,TRBV7-9,TRBJ2-1,TGTGCCAGCAGCTTAGAGGGACAATACAATGAGCAGTTCTTC,CASSLEGQYNEQFF
TRBD1,many,TRBV27,TRBJ2-5,TGTGCCAGCAGTCCGAACCCAGGGGGCGAGACCCAGTACTTC,CASSPNPGGETQYF
-,few,TRBV2,TRBJ1-1,TGTGCCAGCACGGCGGAGGGCACTGAAGCTTTCTTT,CASTAEGTEAFF
TRBD1,-,TRBV9,TRBJ2-5,TGTGCCAGCAGCGTAGGGACAGGGGTCCGCCAAGAGACCCAGTACTTC,CASSVGTGVRQETQYF
-,many,TRBV5-1,TRBJ2-3,TGCGCCAGCAGCTTGGACGGAAAACGCACAGATACGCAGTATTTT,CASSLDGKRTDTQYF
-,many,TRBV7-9,TRBJ2-7,TGTGCCAGCAGCTCGTTTCAAACAGGGCCCTACGAGCAGTACTTC,CASSSFQTGPYEQYF
TRBD2,-,TRBV6-1,TRBJ2-7,TGTGCCAGCAGTCCAAGACTAGCGGGGGGCCTCTACGAGCAGTACTTC,CASSPRLAGGLYEQYF
-,many,TRBV20-1,TRBJ2-7,TGCAGTGCTAGAGCCGGGACAAAAACCTACGAGCAGTACTTC,CSARAGTKTYEQYF
-,many,TRBV7-2,TRBJ1-4,TGTGCCAGCAGCTCATCCTTCTATCTCCATGAAAAACTGTTTTTT,CASSSSFYLHEKLFF
TRBD2,many,TRBV18,TRBJ2-7,TGTGCCAGCTCACCAAATAGCGGGGGATTCTCCTACGAGCAGTACTTC,CASSPNSGGFSYEQYF
TRBD2,many,TRBV6-2/TRBV6-3,TRBJ2-1,TGTGCCAGCAGTTACTCGAGGCTAGCGGGGGCCTCGAGCTCCTACAATGAGCAGTTCTTC,CASSYSRLAGASSSYNEQFF
-,many,TRBV7-2,TRBJ2-2,TGTGCCAGCAGGGGCGCAGGGTCCGGGGAGCTGTTTTTT,CASRGAGSGELFF
-,many,TRBV5-1,TRBJ2-7,TGCGCCAGCAGCCATACAGGGTCGGTCTACGAGCAGTACTTC,CASSHTGSVYEQYF
-,many,TRBV20-1,TRBJ1-5,TGCAGTGCTTTCGGGGGAGGGATCGGTCAGCCCCAGCATTTT,CSAFGGGIGQPQHF
-,few,TRBV5-1,TRBJ2-5,TGCGCCAGCAGCTCAAACCTAGTCGGGGAGACCCAGTCCTTC,CASSSNLVGETQSF
TRBD1,many,TRBV7-9,TRBJ2-7,TGTGCCAGCAGCAGGACAGGGATGTCCTACGAGCAGTACTTC,CASSRTGMSYEQYF
TRBD2,many,TRBV5-1,TRBJ2-1,TGCGCCAGCAGCAGACAAACTAGCGGGGGAGCCTACAATGAGCAGTTCTTC,CASSRQTSGGAYNEQFF
-,many,TRBV28,TRBJ1-1,TGTGCCAGCAGTCCTCCGCGGGCGGGTAACACTGAAGCTTTCTTT,CASSPPRAGNTEAFF
-,few,TRBV29-1,TRBJ1-2,TGCAGCGTTGAAGTCTCCCTACTAAGGGCCTTC,CSVEVSLLRAF
-,-,TRBV5-5,TRBJ2-5,TGTGCCAGCAGCCTAGGACCACCGCAAGAGACCCAGTACTTC,CASSLGPPQETQYF
TRBD1,few,TRBV5-1,TRBJ2-7,TGCGCCAGCACTGACCGGGACAGGGGATCCTACGAGCAGTACTTC,CASTDRDRGSYEQYF
TRBD2,many,TRBV7-2,TRBJ2-7,TGTGCCGCCGGTGCGGGGGGCTTTGCGGAGCAGTACTTC,CAAGAGGFAEQYF
-,-,TRBV6-5,TRBJ1-1,TGTGCCAGCAGTTACCGGGGCACACGGACCCCTGAAGCTTTCTTT,CASSYRGTRTPEAFF
-,-,TRBV20-1,TRBJ1-2,TGCAGTGCCACCGGGACTCCATATGGCTACACCTTC,CSATGTPYGYTF
-,many,TRBV2,TRBJ1-2,TGTGCCAGCAGTAGGGTCGCAGGCTATGGCTACACCTTC,CASSRVAGYGYTF
-,many,TRBV5-1,TRBJ2-3,TGCGCCAGCACCGCCTCTGGTGCTAGCACAGATACGCAGTATTTT,CASTASGASTDTQYF
TRBD2,many,TRBV20-1,TRBJ2-7,TGCAGTGCGGCCTTCGCGGGGGGGATCGGGTACGAGCAGTACTTC,CSAAFAGGIGYEQYF
TRBD1,-,TRBV19,TRBJ2-7,TGTGCCAGTAGTTTCCGGGACAGCATCCCCAGGTCCTACGAGCAGTACTTC,CASSFRDSIPRSYEQYF
-,-,TRBV20-1,TRBJ2-5,TGCAGTGCTAGAGTTATCCAGGGGGAGACCCAGTACTTC,CSARVIQGETQYF
TRBD1,many,TRBV4-1,TRBJ1-4,TGCGCCAGCAGCTCCGACAGGGTGAATGAAAAACTGTTTTTT,CASSSDRVNEKLFF
-,many,TRBV7-2,TRBJ1-1,TGTGCCAGCAGCGCGGGGGGACCTGAAGCTTTCTTT,CASSAGGPEAFF
TRBD2,many,TRBV12-3/TRBV12-4,TRBJ2-1,TGTGCCAGCAGTCAGGGACTAGCGCCTCACAATGAGCAGTTCTTC,CASSQGLAPHNEQFF
-,many,TRBV29-1,TRBJ1-6,TGCAGCGTTGCGACAGCAAATAATTCACCCCTCCACTTT,CSVATANNSPLHF
TRBD1,many,TRBV5-1,TRBJ2-5,TGCGCCAGCAGCTGGGGACAGGCCCAAGAGACCCAGTACTTC,CASSWGQAQETQYF
TRBD1,many,TRBV5-5,TRBJ1-1,TGTGCCAGCAGCCACATACAGGGGCGGACTGAAGCTTTCTTT,CASSHIQGRTEAFF
TRBD1,many,TRBV18,TRBJ1-6,TGTGCCAGCTCACCATCGACAGGGTATAATTCACCCCTCCACTTT,CASSPSTGYNSPLHF
-,many,TRBV20-1,TRBJ2-5,TGCAGTGCCTTTCTGGAGACCCAGTACTTC,CSAFLETQYF
TRBD2,-,TRBV5-4,TRBJ2-5,TGTGCCAGCAGCTTGTCTAGCGGGGGGGCCAGGGAGACCCAGTACTTC,CASSLSSGGARETQYF
-,many,TRBV20-1,TRBJ2-3,TGCAGTGCTAGAGCCGATAGGGATACGCAGTATTTT,CSARADRDTQYF
-,many,TRBV7-2,TRBJ2-1,TGTGCCAGCACCCTGGGGCTGAAACTTTATTACAATGAGCAGTTCTTC,CASTLGLKLYYNEQFF
TRBD1,many,TRBV5-1,TRBJ2-2,TGCGCCAGCAGCCCCCGGGACAGAGGTGACACCGGGGAGCTGTTTTTT,CASSPRDRGDTGELFF
-,many,TRBV12-3/TRBV12-4,TRBJ2-3,TGTGCCAGCAGCCACACAGTTCCTGGCACAGATACGCAGTATTTT,CASSHTVPGTDTQYF
-,many,TRBV24-1,TRBJ2-2,TGTGCCACCAGTGTGGAAGGATTTGCCGGGGAGCTGTTTTTT,CATSVEGFAGELFF
TRBD1,few,TRBV18,TRBJ1-6,TGTGCCAGCTCACCACCGACAGGGAATTCACCCCTCCACTTT,CASSPPTGNSPLHF
TRBD1,many,TRBV5-1,TRBJ2-7,TGCGCCAGCAGCTTAGGAGGACAGGGGGCGCACGAGCAGTACTTC,CASSLGGQGAHEQYF
TRBD2,many,TRBV7-9,TRBJ2-5,TGTGCCAGCAGCTTAGATGGTTCGCGGGGGATGAGGACCCAGTACTTC,CASSLDGSRGMRTQYF
TRBD1,many,TRBV10-3,TRBJ2-1,TGTGCCATCAGTGTTAGCTGGGACAGTCCCTACAATGAGCAGTTCTTC,CAISVSWDSPYNEQFF
-,many,TRBV7-9,TRBJ2-5,TGTGCCAGCAGCTTAGGCATCCAAGAGACCCAGTACTTC,CASSLGIQETQYF